This T cell receptor (beta chain) was sequenced in a study of shared clonotypes between healthy human individuals. This clone was observed a single time. Naivety among CD8 cells was defined by CD45RO negativity and positive CCR7 selection, thereby excluding terminally differentiated effector memory CD45RA+ cells. Trimming removed 6 bases from V and 2 bases from J; junction bases left unmatched: 7. The germline V gene has CDR1 MNHEY and CDR2 SVGAGI. The CDR3 is 15 amino acids. Sequenced by immunoSEQ multiplex PCR; TCRdb stores in-frame clones only, minus some. This sample carries about 2.1 million clones, just over 90% of them seen once, and the ten largest clones take approximately 1.7%.

The sample was naive CD8+ T cells from PBMCs. This chain joins TRBV6-5 and TRBJ2-3; 8 bases align to TRBD2. This clonotype was sampled from a man aged 18-30 years in good health. Some clones in this sample may be carry-over from other donors' samples. The CDR3 loop is CASRETSAHTDTQYF. The CDR3 DNA follows: TGTGCCAGCAGGGAGACTAGCGCCCACACAGATACGCAGTATTTT.